This T cell receptor (beta chain) was profiled in a study of shared clonotypes between healthy human individuals. As defined, naive CD8 cells were CD45RO-negative and positively selected for CCR7, with terminally differentiated effector memory CD45RA+ cells excluded. All donors qualified as healthy HIV-negative adults and had experienced no recent acute infections or vaccinations. The study drew all its donors from Caucasian adults living in Nashville, Tennessee. Per the germline V gene, CDR1 is MNHEY and CDR2 is SMNVEV (reference sequence). This CDR3 contains 14 residues. V lost 6 bases to trimming and J lost 7 bases; unmatched junction nucleotides: 6. When replicate PCRs were run on sorted subsets, they used 200 to 250 ng DNA, 30,000 to 35,000 T cell genomes. Libraries were prepared by immunoSEQ multiplex PCR; TCRdb keeps only in-frame clonotypes and omits some of them. The data contain about 590,000 clones, 95% to 96% of them seen just once; the ten biggest clones take up about 0.11%.

The sequence came from a woman younger than 45 in good health. The sequencing sample was made of naive CD8+ T cells sorted from blood. The chain combines TRBV27 with TRBJ2-1; TRBD1 matches 10 bases. CDR3 in DNA: TGTGCCAGCAGGCCGGGACAGGGGCTGAATGAGCAGTTCTTC. This sequence encodes CASRPGQGLNEQFF.